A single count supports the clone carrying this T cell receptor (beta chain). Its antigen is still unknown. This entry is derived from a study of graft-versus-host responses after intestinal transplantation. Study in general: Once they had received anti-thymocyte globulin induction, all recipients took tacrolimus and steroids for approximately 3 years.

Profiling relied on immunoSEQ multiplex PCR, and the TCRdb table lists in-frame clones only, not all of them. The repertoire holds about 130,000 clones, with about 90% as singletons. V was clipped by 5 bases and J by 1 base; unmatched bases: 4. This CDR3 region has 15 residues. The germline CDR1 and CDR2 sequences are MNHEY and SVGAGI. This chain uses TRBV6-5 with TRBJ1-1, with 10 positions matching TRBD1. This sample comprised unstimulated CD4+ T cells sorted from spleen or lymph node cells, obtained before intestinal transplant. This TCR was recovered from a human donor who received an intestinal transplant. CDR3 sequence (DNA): TGTGCCAGCAGTCCCCGGACAGGGGGGAACACTGAAGCTTTCTTT. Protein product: CASSPRTGGNTEAFF.